This TCR beta chain is drawn from a study of T cell changes during pregnancy in multiple sclerosis. The CDR3 totals 15 residues. CDR1 and CDR2 from the germline V gene are MRHNA and SNTAGT. The V and J ends lost 5 bases and 4 bases, in that order; junction bases with no gene match: 6. The method was immunoSEQ multiplex PCR; TCRdb's version includes in-frame clones alone and lacks a portion of them. This sample has around 13,000 clones, with approximately 88% found just once. This TCR came from a female donor in good health, enrolled as a control in a pregnancy study. The input for sequencing was CD8+ T cells from peripheral blood mononuclear cells, taken in the second trimester of pregnancy. V gene TRBV6-4 combines with J gene TRBJ2-2; 8 bases align to TRBD2. The CDR3 loop reads CASSPSGGGTGELFF. The CDR3 coding sequence is TGTGCCAGCAGTCCCTCGGGAGGGGGCACCGGGGAGCTGTTTTTT.